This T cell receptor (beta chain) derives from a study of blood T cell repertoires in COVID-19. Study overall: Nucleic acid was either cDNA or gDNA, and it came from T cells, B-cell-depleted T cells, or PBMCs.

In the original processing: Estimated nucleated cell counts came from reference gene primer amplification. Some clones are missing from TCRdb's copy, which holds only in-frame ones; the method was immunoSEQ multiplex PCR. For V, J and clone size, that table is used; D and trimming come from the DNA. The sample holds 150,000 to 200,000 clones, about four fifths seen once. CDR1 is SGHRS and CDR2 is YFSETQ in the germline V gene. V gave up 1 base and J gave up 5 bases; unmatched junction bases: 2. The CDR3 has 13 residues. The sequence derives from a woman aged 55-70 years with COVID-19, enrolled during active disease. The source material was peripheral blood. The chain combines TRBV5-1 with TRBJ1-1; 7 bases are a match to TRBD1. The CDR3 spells CASSLRGQTEAFF. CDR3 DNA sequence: TGCGCCAGCAGCTTGAGGGGACAGACTGAAGCTTTCTTT.